These 26 T cell receptor beta chains were sequenced from one sample in a study of a mutant IDH1 vaccine in newly diagnosed glioma. Clones were sequenced by immunoSEQ multiplex PCR, and TCRdb holds only the in-frame ones, with some missing. The table shows fewer than 40,000 clones, with almost 85% occurring only once. The time point: baseline, week 1 (first vaccination visit). Treatment given: pre-vaccination baseline after standard-of-care therapy. The specimen was PBMCs, collected from a glioma patient treated with radiotherapy, temozolomide or both. The source is a man between 25 and 39 years old with glioma.

The chain couples TRBV5-4 to TRBJ1-1, with D possibly TRBD1 on 5 matching bases. The V end was cut by 4 bases, the J end by 5 bases, with 12 bases between. CDR1 SGHNT and CDR2 YYREEE come from the germline V gene (reference sequence). There are 13 residues in the CDR3. The CDR3 region has the DNA TGTGCCAGCAGCCGACAGTTGGGGACTGAAGCTTTCTTT. Its translation is CASSRQLGTEAFF.

The gene calls are TRBV6-1 and TRBJ1-1, with 9 bases aligning to TRBD1. There are 15 residues in the CDR3. J was trimmed by 2 bases and V by 2 bases; bases with no gene match: 3. Germline V gives CDR1 MNHNS, CDR2 SASEGT. CDR3 loop: CASSERTGDNTEAFF. The DNA of the CDR3 is TGTGCCAGCAGTGAACGGACAGGGGACAACACTGAAGCTTTCTTT.

The genes are TRBV6-4 and TRBJ2-3; 9 nucleotides agree with TRBD2. CDR1 is MRHNA, CDR2 SNTAGT, per germline. The CDR3 consists of 14 residues. V trimming: 4 bases; J trimming: 1 base; junction bases outside the gene matches: 0. The CDR3 DNA sequence: TGTGCCAGCAGTGGGACTAGCGGCACAGATACGCAGTATTTT. It encodes CASSGTSGTDTQYF.

This chain links TRBV6-6 with TRBJ2-7; 7 bases line up with TRBD2. Germline V CDR1 and CDR2: MNHNY, SVGAGI (reference sequence). After removal of 5 bases from V and 9 bases from J, the junction contained 4 bases not matched to a gene. This CDR3 is built from 11 residues. The CDR3 sequence: CASSSLAGQYF. The CDR3 DNA sequence: TGTGCCAGCAGTAGCTTAGCGGGGCAGTACTTC.

The chain carries TRBV2 and TRBJ2-1, with D possibly matching TRBD2 (5 bases). Germline V lookup: CDR1 SNHLY, CDR2 FYNNEI. The CDR3 length is 13 residues. V dropped 6 bases and J dropped 10 bases, with 16 bases sitting between them. DNA for the CDR3: TGTGCCAGCAGCCCAACCCGGGGAAACGAGCAGTTCTTC. The encoded protein is CASSPTRGNEQFF.

Regarding this clone: A read error is possible here, since a much larger clone lies one base away. The same CDR3 also results from other DNA sequences found in this sample. The rearrangement uses TRBV7-8 and TRBJ2-7; D unresolved. CDR3 length equals 11 residues. Germline values: CDR1 SGHVS, CDR2 FQNEAQ. Trimming removed 5 bases from V and 3 bases from J, with 5 bases in between. Here the CDR3 DNA reads TGTGCCAGCAGCCTATACTACGAGCAGTACTTC. This encodes CASSLYYEQYF.

The genes are TRBV10-2 and TRBJ2-1, with unresolved D. Looked up from germline, CDR1 is WSHSY and CDR2 is SAAADI. The CDR3 consists of 11 residues. V lost 4 bases, J lost 6 bases, and 4 bases lay in between. The CDR3 DNA reads TGCGCCAGCAGTGCAGCCAATGAGCAGTTCTTC. Its translation: CASSAANEQFF.

The rearrangement uses TRBV28 and TRBJ2-5; 9 bases map to TRBD2. There are 14 residues in the CDR3. The germline V gene encodes CDR1 MDHEN and CDR2 SYDVKM. J lost 2 bases, V lost 3 bases, and 1 base had no gene match. CDR3 coding DNA: TGTGCCAGCAGTTTGACTAGCGGTCAAGAGACCCAGTACTTC. It translates to CASSLTSGQETQYF.

The genes are TRBV7-9 and TRBJ1-1; 7 bases align to TRBD1. The CDR3 contains 15 residues. The germline gives CDR1 SEHNR, CDR2 FQNEAQ (reference sequence). Losses at the gene ends were 5 bases for V and 6 bases for J; bases not matched to a gene: 12. The CDR3 DNA reads TGTGCCAGCAGCCAATTCAAGGGGGCGAGGGCTGAAGCTTTCTTT. Translated, it gives CASSQFKGARAEAFF.

The chain joins TRBV5-6 to TRBJ2-6; 8 bases fit TRBD2. The CDR3 covers 18 residues. CDR1 and CDR2 (germline): SGHDT, YYEEEE. V lost 3 bases, J lost 0 bases, and 8 bases stayed unmatched. CDR3 in DNA: TGTGCCAGCAGCTACACAGCGGGGGTAATCTCTGGGGCCAACGTCCTGACTTTC. It specifies CASSYTAGVISGANVLTF.

The chain carries TRBV9 and TRBJ1-3, with D possibly being TRBD1 (5 bases). Germline V gene data show CDR1 as SGDLS and CDR2 as YYNGEE. CDR3 length: 15 amino acids. V was pared by 3 bases and J by 6 bases, with 16 bases between. The CDR3 DNA reads TGTGCCAGCAGCGCCCTTGCCGGACAAGCAAACACCATATATTTT. Protein sequence: CASSALAGQANTIYF.

The chain's CDR3 is CASSFDRGLGNTIYF. The CDR3 region has the DNA TGCGCCAGCAGCTTTGACAGGGGGCTTGGAAACACCATATATTTT. This chain links TRBV5-1 with TRBJ1-3; TRBD1 aligns across 10 bases. Trimming at V came to 2 bases and at J to 3 bases, leaving 2 bases not matched to a gene. CDR3 length: 15 amino acids. The V gene's germline CDR1 is SGHRS and CDR2 YFSETQ.

The rearrangement links TRBV5-1 to TRBJ2-1; 12 nucleotides agree with TRBD2. V gave up 4 bases and J gave up 7 bases; unmatched junction bases: 6. CDR3 length: 15 amino acids. Germline V CDR1 and CDR2: SGHRS, YFSETQ. Here the CDR3 reads CASSGASGGANEQFF. The CDR3 DNA reads as TGCGCCAGCAGCGGAGCTAGCGGGGGGGCGAATGAGCAGTTCTTC.

The rearrangement links TRBV2 to TRBJ1-5; maybe TRBD1 (6 bases). This CDR3 contains 17 residues. V was cut by 6 bases and J by 6 bases, with 24 bases left in between. The germline V gene has CDR1 SNHLY and CDR2 FYNNEI. CDR3 amino acids: CASSHPDGTGLFQPQHF. The DNA of the CDR3 is TGTGCCAGCAGCCACCCGGACGGCACAGGGTTATTTCAGCCCCAGCATTTT.

This clone was observed a single time. CDR3 bases: TGTGCCAGCAGCTTCGGGGCCACGCCCAAAGAGACCCAGTACTTC. Amino acid sequence: CASSFGATPKETQYF. The chain couples TRBV7-6 to TRBJ2-5, with D perhaps assigned TRBD1 or TRBD2 (5 bases each). Trimming left V 3 bases short and J 3 bases short, with 14 bases between. This CDR3 has 15 amino acids. Germline CDR1 reads SGHVS; CDR2 reads FNYEAQ.

The chain combines TRBV9 with TRBJ1-1; the D is unclear. In germline, CDR1 is SGDLS, CDR2 YYNGEE. Deletions cut 4 bases from V and 2 bases from J, with 6 bases between. The CDR3 covers 12 residues. The CDR3: CASSSGNTEAFF. The CDR3 coding sequence is TGTGCCAGCAGCTCGGGAAACACTGAAGCTTTCTTT.

This clone was detected a few times. The chain recombines TRBV9 with TRBJ1-2; D is ambiguous. Looked up from germline, CDR1 is SGDLS and CDR2 is YYNGEE. This CDR3 has 14 amino acids. Trimming removed 3 bases at V and 0 bases at J, with 9 bases between. The CDR3 is CASSAPKPNYGYTF. DNA for the CDR3: TGTGCCAGCAGCGCTCCAAAACCTAACTATGGCTACACCTTC. Filled out from reference TRBV9 and TRBJ1-2, the complete variable domain reads DSGVTQTPKHLITATGQRVTLRCSPRSGDLSVYWYQQSLDQGLQFLIQYYNGEERAKGNILERFSAQQFPDLHSELNLSSLELGDSALYFCASSAPKPNYGYTFGSGTRLTVV.

This clone was picked up a small number of times. The chain employs TRBV5-1 and TRBJ2-1, with a tentative D call TRBD1 (5 bases). V shed 5 bases and J shed 7 bases, with 13 bases lying between them. This CDR3 is built from 13 residues. Germline CDR1 and CDR2: SGHRS and YFSETQ. CDR3: CASRDTGWNEQFF. In nucleotides, the CDR3 is TGCGCCAGCAGGGACACCGGGTGGAATGAGCAGTTCTTC.

The CDR3 is CASNPQGIGGYTF. The DNA for the CDR3 is TGTGCCAGCAACCCTCAGGGTATAGGTGGCTACACCTTC. The chain carries TRBV9 and TRBJ1-2; TRBD1 is a possible D gene (5 bases). The CDR3 spans 13 residues. CDR1 is SGDLS, CDR2 YYNGEE, per germline. V gave up 6 bases and J gave up 7 bases, with 16 bases separating them.

The chain combines TRBV7-2 with TRBJ2-7; TRBD2 might be the D (5 bases). V lost 1 base and J 7 bases, leaving 23 bases between the germline ends. The CDR3 contains 17 residues. Germline V CDR1 and CDR2: SGHTA, FQGNSA. Here the CDR3 reads CASSLGRSRAPWREQYF. The DNA for the CDR3 is TGTGCCAGCAGCTTAGGCCGTTCGAGGGCCCCCTGGAGGGAGCAGTACTTC. Using reference TRBV7-2 and TRBJ2-7 for the parts outside the CDR3, the full variable domain is GAGVSQSPSNKVTEKGKDVELRCDPISGHTALYWYRQSLGQGLEFLIYFQGNSAPDKSGLPSDRFSAERTGGSVSTLTIQRTQQEDSAVYLCASSLGRSRAPWREQYFGPGTRLTVT.

The chain combines TRBV5-4 with TRBJ2-1, with 9 bases identical to TRBD2. CDR3 length: 14 amino acids. Germline CDR1 is SGHNT and CDR2 is YYREEE (reference sequence). The ends lost 0 bases at V and 8 bases at J; junction bases unmatched: 3. The CDR3 here is CASSLGAGGDEQFF. The DNA of the CDR3 is TGTGCCAGCAGCTTGGGAGCGGGAGGCGATGAGCAGTTCTTC.

The chain links TRBV5-1 to TRBJ2-2; the D is unclear. The germline V and J ends were trimmed by 1 base and 6 bases, with 13 bases remaining between them. CDR3 length: 15 residues. Looked up from germline, CDR1 is SGHRS and CDR2 is YFSETQ. CDR3: CASSLFASEPGELFF. CDR3 nucleotide sequence: TGCGCCAGCAGCTTGTTCGCATCCGAGCCCGGGGAGCTGTTTTTT.

V usage is TRBV6-5 and J usage is TRBJ2-7; no definite D call. The V end lost 0 bases, the J end lost 4 bases, and 7 bases lay between the germline ends. The CDR3 is 13 amino acids. Germline CDR1 reads MNHEY; CDR2 reads SVGAGI. This CDR3 reads CASSYSSVYEQYF. The DNA for the CDR3 is TGTGCCAGCAGTTACTCGAGTGTATACGAGCAGTACTTC.

Here the CDR3 DNA reads TGTGCCAGCAGCTTGCCGGGCCCGAACACTGAAGCTTTCTTT. This gives the protein CASSLPGPNTEAFF. This rearrangement joins TRBV5-4 to TRBJ1-1; D remains unclear. This CDR3 has 14 amino acids. CDR1 and CDR2 from the germline V gene are SGHNT and YYREEE (reference sequence). V was shortened by 1 base and J by 1 base, with 8 bases between the two germline ends. Drawing the rest from reference TRBV5-4 and TRBJ1-1, the complete variable domain is ETGVTQSPTHLIKTRGQQVTLRCSSQSGHNTVSWYQQALGQGPQFIFQYYREEENGRGNFPPRFSGLQFPNYSSELNVNALELDDSALYLCASSLPGPNTEAFFGQGTRLTVV.

This rearrangement joins TRBV9 to TRBJ1-1; the D gene is possibly TRBD1 (6 bases). Germline CDR1 reads SGDLS; CDR2 reads YYNGEE. The ends were cut back, 3 bases at V and 7 bases at J, with 13 bases in the middle. The CDR3 is 13 residues long. CDR3 loop: CASSDNTGFEAFF. CDR3 DNA: TGTGCCAGCAGCGACAATACAGGGTTTGAAGCTTTCTTT.

The rearrangement uses TRBV9 and TRBJ2-2, with 11 bases lining up with TRBD2. J gave up 6 bases and V 3 bases, and 7 bases lay outside the gene matches. The CDR3 length is 16 residues. Germline V gives CDR1 SGDLS, CDR2 YYNGEE. The DNA of the CDR3 is TGTGCCAGCAGCGGTAGCGGGAGGGCCGGGGCCGGGGAGCTGTTTTTT. It specifies CASSGSGRAGAGELFF. The variable domain in full, with the rest retrieved from reference TRBV9 and TRBJ2-2, is DSGVTQTPKHLITATGQRVTLRCSPRSGDLSVYWYQQSLDQGLQFLIQYYNGEERAKGNILERFSAQQFPDLHSELNLSSLELGDSALYFCASSGSGRAGAGELFFGEGSRLTVL.